This is a list of T cell receptor beta chains from one sample in a study of blood T cell repertoires in COVID-19. Generated by immunoSEQ multiplex PCR, the TCRdb table keeps only in-frame clones and is missing some. Of some 150,000 clones in the sample, 85% to 90% were seen once. Material: peripheral blood. The receptors originated from a middle-aged man with active or convalescent COVID-19. CDR3s include the opening cysteine and the closing phenylalanine or tryptophan. The D gene is left open where the match is weak. A row's size may be missing; if present it is once, few, many or a size class.

V,J,D,size,DNA,CDR3
TRBV11-2,TRBJ1-5,TRBD1,few,TGTGCCAGCAGCAGGACAGGTAACAATCAGCCCCAGCATTTT,CASSRTGNNQPQHF
TRBV6-5,TRBJ2-7,TRBD1,-,TGTGCCAGCATGGGACAGGTCTACGAGCAGTACTTC,CASMGQVYEQYF
TRBV28,TRBJ1-2,TRBD1,-,TGTGCCAGCAGGGTAGGGACAGGGAATCACTATGGCTACACCTTC,CASRVGTGNHYGYTF
TRBV7-9,TRBJ2-2,TRBD2,-,TGTGCCAGCAGCTTAGCCCTCCGAACTAGCGGGACCGGGGAGCTGTTTTTT,CASSLALRTSGTGELFF
TRBV29-1,TRBJ2-1,TRBD1,-,TGCAGCGTTGAAGGGGTCAGGGGGCCCAAGAGCTCCTACAATGAGCAGTTCTTC,CSVEGVRGPKSSYNEQFF
TRBV7-9,TRBJ1-4,TRBD1,-,TGTGCCAGCAGCCACTTGACAGGGTTAAGTGAAAAACTGTTTTTT,CASSHLTGLSEKLFF
TRBV10-3,TRBJ1-3,-,-,TGTGCCATCAAACCATCAGACTCTGGAAACACCATATATTTT,CAIKPSDSGNTIYF
TRBV3-1/TRBV3-2,TRBJ1-1,-,-,TGTGCCAGCAGTTTTCTACAGGGAACCACTGAAGCTTTCTTT,CASSFLQGTTEAFF
TRBV28,TRBJ2-1,TRBD1,-,TGTGCCAGCAGTCGGACAGGGGCCTCCTACAATGAGCAGTTCTTC,CASSRTGASYNEQFF
TRBV11-3,TRBJ2-1,TRBD2,-,TGTGCCAGCAGCTTAGATTGGGGACTAGCGCTTACCAATGAGCAGTTCTTC,CASSLDWGLALTNEQFF
TRBV27,TRBJ2-3,TRBD2,-,TGTGCCAGCAGTTCCTTACCGGGGAGGGCGGAAACAGATACGCAGTATTTT,CASSSLPGRAETDTQYF
TRBV3-1/TRBV3-2,TRBJ1-6,-,-,TGTGCCAGCAGCCAAGGGTCGCGGGATAATTCACCCCTCCACTTT,CASSQGSRDNSPLHF
TRBV5-1,TRBJ2-1,TRBD2,-,TGCGCCAGCAGCTTGGGATGGGGAGGGTTTTACAATGAGCAGTTCTTC,CASSLGWGGFYNEQFF
TRBV30,TRBJ1-1,-,-,TGTGCCTGGCAGGGGAACACTGAAGCTTTCTTT,CAWQGNTEAFF
TRBV9,TRBJ2-5,TRBD2,-,TGTGCCAGCAGCGTGACTAGCGGGCAAGAGACCCAGTACTTC,CASSVTSGQETQYF
TRBV6-6,TRBJ2-7,-,-,TGTGCCAGCAGCCTGGGGGGTGACGAGCAGTACTTC,CASSLGGDEQYF
TRBV5-4,TRBJ2-3,-,once,TGTGCCAGCAGCTTGTTCGCAGATACGCAGTATTTT,CASSLFADTQYF
TRBV4-1,TRBJ1-1,TRBD1,-,TGCGCCAGCAGCCTCCTACGCGGACAGGGAGGCACTGAAGCTTTCTTT,CASSLLRGQGGTEAFF
TRBV7-2,TRBJ2-2,-,-,TGTGCCAGCAGCTTAAAGGCGGAGGGCACCGGGGAGCTGTTTTTT,CASSLKAEGTGELFF
TRBV5-1,TRBJ2-3,TRBD2,-,TGCGCCAGCAGAAACGGACTAGTTAGAATCACAGATACGCAGTATTTT,CASRNGLVRITDTQYF
TRBV15,TRBJ1-6,-,-,TGTGCCACCAGCAGAGATACACAGGGATATAATTCACCCCTCCACTTT,CATSRDTQGYNSPLHF
TRBV27,TRBJ2-2,-,-,TGTGCCAGCAGTTTAGAACTTACCGGGGAGCTGTTTTTT,CASSLELTGELFF
TRBV19,TRBJ1-2,TRBD1,-,TGTGCCAGTAGGAACCCGACAGGGGGGAGCTATGGCTACACCTTC,CASRNPTGGSYGYTF
TRBV11-2,TRBJ2-7,-,-,TGTGCCAGCAGCTTTTCGCCTTCGGGGAGGGGGATTTACGAGCAGTACTTC,CASSFSPSGRGIYEQYF
TRBV28,TRBJ2-7,-,-,TGTGCCAGCAGCACCAGGGTACCCCTTTCCTACGAGCAGTACTTC,CASSTRVPLSYEQYF
TRBV28,TRBJ1-3,-,few,TGTGCCAGCAGTTTAATTAAGGGAGGACTTGGAAACACCATATATTTT,CASSLIKGGLGNTIYF
TRBV11-3,TRBJ1-5,-,-,TGTGCCAGCAGCTTCCGGGTTAGCAATCAGCCCCAGCATTTT,CASSFRVSNQPQHF
TRBV5-4,TRBJ1-1,TRBD1,-,TGTGCCAGCAGCACGCCGGGACAGGGAGTTCCTTTCTTT,CASSTPGQGVPFF
TRBV7-6,TRBJ1-4,-,once,TGTGCCGACTCGGACAGAGAGTGTAATGAAAAACTGTTTTTT,CADSDRECNEKLFF
TRBV5-1,TRBJ2-2,-,-,TGCGCCAGCAGCTTGGAACCGGGGGTTACCGGGGAGCTGTTTTTT,CASSLEPGVTGELFF
TRBV28,TRBJ1-3,-,-,TGTGCCAGCAGAGGGGGCTCTGGAAACACCATATATTTT,CASRGGSGNTIYF
TRBV5-1,TRBJ1-1,-,-,TGCGCCAGCAGCTTTGGGGCGAACACTGAAGCTTTCTTT,CASSFGANTEAFF
TRBV28,TRBJ1-2,-,once,TGTGCCAGCAGTTCCATGGGCCAGGAAAACTATGGCTACACCTTC,CASSSMGQENYGYTF
TRBV20-1,TRBJ2-7,-,-,TGCAGTGCTGGAGCAACCTACGAGCAGTACTTC,CSAGATYEQYF
TRBV6-6,TRBJ1-2,-,-,TGTGCCAGCACCGGGACTAACTATGGCTACACCTTC,CASTGTNYGYTF
TRBV28,TRBJ1-1,-,once,TGTGCCAGCAGTTTTAGGGGTAACACTGAAGCTTTCTTT,CASSFRGNTEAFF
TRBV29-1,TRBJ1-2,TRBD1,-,TGCAGCGTTGAAAGAGGGACAGCTTTATATGGCTACACCTTC,CSVERGTALYGYTF
TRBV18,TRBJ1-1,-,-,TGTGCCAGCTCACCACCGCGGTCAGGGGTTAAGGACACTGAAGCTTTCTTT,CASSPPRSGVKDTEAFF
TRBV4-2,TRBJ2-1,TRBD2,-,TGTGCCAGCAGCCAAGATTTATCGGGAGGGATATCCTACAATGAGCAGTTCTTC,CASSQDLSGGISYNEQFF
TRBV19,TRBJ2-2,TRBD2,few,TGTGCCAGTAATCTGCTCGCGGGAGGTTACACCGGGGAGCTGTTTTTT,CASNLLAGGYTGELFF
TRBV5-8,TRBJ2-7,-,-,TGTGCCAGCAGCGAGCCGGGACATGCCTACGAGCAGTACTTC,CASSEPGHAYEQYF
TRBV6-5,TRBJ1-5,TRBD1,-,TGTGCCAGCAGGAAGGGACAGGGTAATCAGCCCCAGCATTTT,CASRKGQGNQPQHF
TRBV6-5,TRBJ1-1,-,-,TGTGCCAGCAGCTCCAGGGGAACTGAAGCTTTCTTT,CASSSRGTEAFF
TRBV28,TRBJ1-1,-,-,TGTGCCAGCAGTTTAGGGGTGGGGGCCGCCGAAGCTTTCTTT,CASSLGVGAAEAFF
TRBV12-3/TRBV12-4,TRBJ1-1,TRBD1,-,TGTGCCAGCAGTACCGGACAGGGGGCGAAAGCTTTCTTT,CASSTGQGAKAFF
TRBV2,TRBJ2-1,TRBD2,-,TGTGCCAGCAGTGATCTCGCGGCTAGCGGGAGGGACTACAATGAGCAGTTCTTC,CASSDLAASGRDYNEQFF
TRBV4-2,TRBJ2-1,TRBD2,-,TGTGCCAGCAGCCAATCGACTAGCGGGAAGGACAATGAGCAGTTCTTC,CASSQSTSGKDNEQFF
TRBV6-1,TRBJ2-1,TRBD2,-,TGTGCCAGCAGTGAACCCGTGACTAGCGGGAGGGCCCCCCAGTTCTTC,CASSEPVTSGRAPQFF
TRBV24-1,TRBJ1-5,TRBD1,-,TGTGCCACCAGTGATACAGGGGGCTCGGTTAGAAATCAGCCCCAGCATTTT,CATSDTGGSVRNQPQHF
TRBV19,TRBJ1-5,-,-,TGTGCCAGTAAAATCGTCACCGGGTATAGCAATCAGCCCCAGCATTTT,CASKIVTGYSNQPQHF
TRBV5-4,TRBJ2-1,TRBD2,-,TGTGCCAGCAGTCAAAGCGGGAGGATGGCCAATGAGCAGTTCTTC,CASSQSGRMANEQFF
TRBV29-1,TRBJ2-2,-,few,TGCAGCGTTCAAGGGCAGGGGAACACCGGGGAGCTGTTTTTT,CSVQGQGNTGELFF
TRBV6-5,TRBJ1-4,TRBD1,-,TGTGCCAGCGGGGACAGGGGTGAAAAACTGTTTTTT,CASGDRGEKLFF
TRBV27,TRBJ1-1,-,many,TGTGCCAGCAGTCGGAGTATGAACACTGAAGCTTTCTTT,CASSRSMNTEAFF
TRBV7-9,TRBJ2-5,-,-,TGTGCCAGCAGCTTATCCCCCCTCGAGGATGAGGAGACCCAGTACTTC,CASSLSPLEDEETQYF
TRBV28,TRBJ2-7,TRBD2,-,TGTGCCAGCAGTTTTTTCGCGGGAGGGAGCTACGAGCAGTACTTC,CASSFFAGGSYEQYF
TRBV3-1/TRBV3-2,TRBJ2-1,-,-,TGTGCCAGCAGCCAAGGCGCGAAAAAGCAGTTCTTC,CASSQGAKKQFF
TRBV18,TRBJ2-1,TRBD1,-,TGTGCCAGCTCGGACAGGGGACCCTACAATGAGCAGTTCTTC,CASSDRGPYNEQFF
TRBV4-1,TRBJ2-7,TRBD2,-,TGCGCCAGCAGCCTTACGGGCGGGAGTAAGTACGAGCAGTACTTC,CASSLTGGSKYEQYF
TRBV10-3,TRBJ1-5,-,-,TGTGCCTCACGACTAGATCGAAGCAATCAGCCCCAGCATTTT,CASRLDRSNQPQHF